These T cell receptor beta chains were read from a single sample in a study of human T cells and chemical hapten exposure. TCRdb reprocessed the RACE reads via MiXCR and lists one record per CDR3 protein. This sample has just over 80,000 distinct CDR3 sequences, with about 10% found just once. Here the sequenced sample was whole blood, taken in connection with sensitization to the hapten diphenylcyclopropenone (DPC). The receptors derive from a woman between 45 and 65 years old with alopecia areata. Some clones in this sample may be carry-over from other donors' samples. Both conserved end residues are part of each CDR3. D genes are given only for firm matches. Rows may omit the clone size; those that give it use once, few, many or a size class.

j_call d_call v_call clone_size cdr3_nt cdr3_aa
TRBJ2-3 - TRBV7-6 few TGTGCCAGCAGCTTTAGCACAGATACGCAGTATTTT CASSFSTDTQYF
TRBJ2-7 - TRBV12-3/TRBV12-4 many TGTGCCAGCAGTAAGTACGAGCAGTACTTC CASSKYEQYF
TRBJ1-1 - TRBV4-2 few TGTGCCAGCAGCCACCTGACAAACACTGAAGCTTTCTTT CASSHLTNTEAFF
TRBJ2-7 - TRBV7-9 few TGTGCCAGCAGCTTTTACGTTGGGGGCCCTAGCTCCTACGAGCAGTACTTC CASSFYVGGPSSYEQYF
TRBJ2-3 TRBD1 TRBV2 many TGTGCCAGTACCCTACAGGGGACAGGCACAGATACGCAGTATTTT CASTLQGTGTDTQYF
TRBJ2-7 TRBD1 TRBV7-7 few TGTGCTAGCAGCTCAGGGACAGGGGCAGGAGAGCAGTACTTC CASSSGTGAGEQYF
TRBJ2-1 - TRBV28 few TGTGCCAGCAGTGAGGCATTGGATGAGCAGTTCTTC CASSEALDEQFF
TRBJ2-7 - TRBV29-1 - TGCAGCGTACTCCCAACAGGGAGGGAACTCTACGAGCAGTACTTC CSVLPTGRELYEQYF
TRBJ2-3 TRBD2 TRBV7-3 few TGTGCCAGCAGCTATACCGGGACTAGCGTAAGCACAGATACGCAGTATTTT CASSYTGTSVSTDTQYF
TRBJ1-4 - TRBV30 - TGTGCCTGGAGACCTCCTTGCTGGGGGGATGAAAAACTGTTTTTT CAWRPPCWGDEKLFF
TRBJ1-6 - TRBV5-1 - TGCGCCAGCAGCTTGGACGGGGCGGTAGGACACCTCCACTTT CASSLDGAVGHLHF
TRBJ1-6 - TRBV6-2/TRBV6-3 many TGTGCCACCAACTTGGAGAGCTCCTATAATTCACCCCTCCACTTT CATNLESSYNSPLHF
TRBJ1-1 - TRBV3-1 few TGTGCCAGCAGCCAAGTCCCGAACACTGAAGCTTTCTTT CASSQVPNTEAFF
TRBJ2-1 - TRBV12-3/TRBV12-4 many TGTGCCAGCAGGTATAACAATGAGCAGTTCTTC CASRYNNEQFF
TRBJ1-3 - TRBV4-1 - TGCGCCAGCAGCCAAGACAGGATTGGAAACACCATATATTTT CASSQDRIGNTIYF
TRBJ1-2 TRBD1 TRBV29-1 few TGCAGCGTTGAGGGACAGGGGGCCAGGAATAACTATGGCTACACCTTC CSVEGQGARNNYGYTF
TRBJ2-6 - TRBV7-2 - TGTGCCAGCAGTACTAGGTCCTCTGGGGCCAACGTCCTGACTTTC CASSTRSSGANVLTF
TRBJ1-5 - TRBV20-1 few TGCAGTGCCGCAAACAGCCAGACGGAGCCCCAGCATTTT CSAANSQTEPQHF
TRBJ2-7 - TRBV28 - TGTGCCAGCCAGGAGGGCACCTACGAGCAGTACTTC CASQEGTYEQYF
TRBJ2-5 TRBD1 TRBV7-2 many TGTGCCAGCAGCTTTACCCCAGGGGGCTATGAGACCCAGTACTTC CASSFTPGGYETQYF
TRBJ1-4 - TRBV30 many TGTGCCTGGAGTGTACGGGCAAAAGATGATGAAAAACTGTTTTTT CAWSVRAKDDEKLFF
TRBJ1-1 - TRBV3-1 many TGTGCCAGCAGCCCTGGGGTACAGAAGAACACTGAAGCTTTCTTT CASSPGVQKNTEAFF
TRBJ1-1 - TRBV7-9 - TGTGCCAGCAGCCCCACACTTAACACTGAAGCTTTCTTT CASSPTLNTEAFF
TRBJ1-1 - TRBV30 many TGTGCCCGAACACTCGACTGGAACACTGAAGCTTTCTTT CARTLDWNTEAFF
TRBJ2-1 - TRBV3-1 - TGTGCCAGCAGCCAAGATCTCTCTCGCGGTGAGCAGTTCTTC CASSQDLSRGEQFF
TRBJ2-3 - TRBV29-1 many TGCAGCGTCTCGGATACGCAGTATTTT CSVSDTQYF
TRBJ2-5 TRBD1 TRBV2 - TGTGCCAGCCACGGACAGGTCGCGGAGACCCAGTACTTC CASHGQVAETQYF
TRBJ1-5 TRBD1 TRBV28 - TGTGCCAGCAGAACCGGGACAGCACATCAGCCCCAGCATTTT CASRTGTAHQPQHF
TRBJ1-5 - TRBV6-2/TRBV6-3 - TGTGCCAGCAGTTACCCCCAGGAAGGTCAGCCCCAGCATTTT CASSYPQEGQPQHF
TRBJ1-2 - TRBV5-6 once TGTGCCAGCAGCCCACAGAGAAACTATGGCTACACCTTC CASSPQRNYGYTF
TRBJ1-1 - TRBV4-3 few TGCGCCAGCAGCCAAGAATTCGGGCCGAACACTGAAGCTTTCTTT CASSQEFGPNTEAFF
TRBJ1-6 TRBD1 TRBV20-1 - TGCAGTGCGCCACCAGACAGGGGTGGATTTGGGTCACCCCTCCACTTT CSAPPDRGGFGSPLHF
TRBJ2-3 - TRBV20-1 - TGCAGTGCTCCCAAGGGGGGAACTTATACGCAGTATTTT CSAPKGGTYTQYF
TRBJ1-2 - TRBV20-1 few TGCAGTGCTAGAGACTACAGACAGGAGCCCTATGGCTACACCTTC CSARDYRQEPYGYTF
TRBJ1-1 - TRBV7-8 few TGTGCCAGCAGCAAGCTAGGACAGACGGGGACTGAAGCTTTCTTT CASSKLGQTGTEAFF
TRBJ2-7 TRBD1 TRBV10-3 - TGTGCCAACTCTAGACAGGGTACGGACGAGCAGTACTTC CANSRQGTDEQYF
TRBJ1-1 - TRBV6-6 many TGTGCCAGCATGCCGATTATGAACACTGAAGCTTTCTTT CASMPIMNTEAFF
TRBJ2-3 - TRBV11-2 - TGTGCCAGCAGCGCACTCCGGGACACCACAGATACGCAGTATTTT CASSALRDTTDTQYF
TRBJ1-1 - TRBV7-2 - TGTGCCAGCAGCCGGTATGTACGGATGAACACTGAAGCTTTCTTT CASSRYVRMNTEAFF
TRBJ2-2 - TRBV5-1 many TGCGCCAGCAGTACGCGCCTCAGGGGCACCGGGGAGCTGTTTTTT CASSTRLRGTGELFF
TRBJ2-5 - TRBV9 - TGTGCCAGCAGCTCTCACCCCGGGGAGACCCAGTACTTC CASSSHPGETQYF
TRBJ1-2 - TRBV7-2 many TGTGCCAGCAGCTTAGGAGGGTCATCTGGGATCTATGGCTACACCTTC CASSLGGSSGIYGYTF
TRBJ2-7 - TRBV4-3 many TGCGCCAGCAGCCAAGACAGAGGACAGTCTGGCTACGAGCAGTACTTC CASSQDRGQSGYEQYF
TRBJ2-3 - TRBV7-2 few TGTGCCAGCAGCTTACGACTGGGGGCACCCACAGATACGCAGTATTTT CASSLRLGAPTDTQYF
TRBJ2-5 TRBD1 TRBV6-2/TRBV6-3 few TGTGCCAGCAGTTACCCACCGACAGGGTGGGAGACCCAGTACTTC CASSYPPTGWETQYF
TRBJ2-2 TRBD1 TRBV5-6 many TGTGCCAGCAGCTTACGACAGGGGTTTGGCTCGGACACCGGGGAGCTGTTTTTT CASSLRQGFGSDTGELFF
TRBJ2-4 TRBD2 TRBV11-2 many TGTGCCAGCAGCTTAATCCCTAGCGGGAGGGAGGTGGCCAAAAACATTCAGTACTTC CASSLIPSGREVAKNIQYF
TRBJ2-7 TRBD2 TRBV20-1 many TGCAGTGCTAGGACTAGCGGGAGAGGCGAGCAGTACTTC CSARTSGRGEQYF
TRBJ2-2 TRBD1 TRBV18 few TGTGCCAGCTCCAGGGACAGGCCGAACACCGGGGAGCTGTTTTTT CASSRDRPNTGELFF
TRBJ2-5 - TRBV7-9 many TGTGCCAGCAGCTTAGCCGGAGAGGGACGTCTGGAGACCCAGTACTTC CASSLAGEGRLETQYF
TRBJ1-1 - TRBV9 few TGTGCCAGCAGCGTTTCCAGGGGATCTGAAGCTTTCTTT CASSVSRGSEAFF
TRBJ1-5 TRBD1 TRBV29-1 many TGCAGCGTCGGCCCACAGGGGAATCAGCCCCAGCATTTT CSVGPQGNQPQHF
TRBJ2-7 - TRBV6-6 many TGTGCCAGCAGTTACTGGGGGGATGGGGGATACGAGCAGTACTTC CASSYWGDGGYEQYF